What follows are 5 T cell receptor beta chains derived from one specimen sequenced in a study of CD8 T cells in ankylosing spondylitis. TCRdb re-called the 5' RACE reads with MiXCR, one entry per CDR3 protein. This sample has 250,000 or so distinct CDR3 sequences, with more than 9% found just once. The sequenced material came from blood, either unsorted or a sorted T cell fraction (not recorded which). These TCRs come from a male donor with ankylosing spondylitis or in good health (not recorded which).

This clonotype showed up many times. The V call is TRBV25-1, the J call TRBJ2-1; D perhaps matches TRBD2 (5 bases). The CDR3 is 16 amino acids. V was trimmed by 2 bases and J by 5 bases, leaving 16 bases between them. Germline CDR1 is MGHDK and CDR2 is SYGVNS. The CDR3 sequence is CASSETKGVENNEQFF. The CDR3 DNA reads as TGTGCCAGCAGTGAAACCAAGGGAGTAGAAAACAATGAGCAGTTCTTC.

This clonotype has a count of ten or more. This chain joins TRBV2 and TRBJ1-4; no firm D call. Germline assignment: CDR1 SNHLY and CDR2 FYNNEI. Trimming shortened V by 10 bases and J by 0 bases, and 9 bases separated the two germline ends. The CDR3 contains 13 residues. CDR3: CATGRTTNEKLFF. The CDR3 DNA follows: TGTGCCACCGGGCGGACAACTAATGAAAAACTGTTTTTT.

This clonotype was seen at least ten times. This chain joins TRBV5-1 and TRBJ2-2, with 7 bases matching TRBD2. The V gene's germline CDR1 is SGHRS and CDR2 YFSETQ. J lost 8 bases, V lost 2 bases, and 6 bases had no gene match. This CDR3 has 14 amino acids. The CDR3 region has the DNA TGCGCCAGCAGCTTTCAGCGGGGAGAGGGGGAGCTGTTTTTT. This sequence encodes CASSFQRGEGELFF.

The chain couples TRBV18 to TRBJ1-4, with 9 positions matching TRBD1. J gave up 14 bases and V 3 bases, and 25 bases lay outside the gene matches. This CDR3 has 19 amino acids. The germline V gene has CDR1 KGHSH and CDR2 LQKENI. The CDR3 bases are TGTGCCAGCTCACCGGACAGGGGTCACCCCATTATCGCCATACGCCCTCTGTTTTTT. Translating gives CASSPDRGHPIIAIRPLFF.

The table lists this clonotype with many counts. The chain couples TRBV30 to TRBJ1-1; 7 bases align to TRBD1. V lost 2 bases and J lost 11; bases outside the gene matches: 5. The CDR3 consists of 11 residues. Looked up from germline, CDR1 is GTSNPN and CDR2 is SVGIG (reference sequence). CDR3 in amino acids: CAWSLTGEAFF. CDR3 DNA sequence: TGTGCCTGGAGTCTAACAGGGGAGGCTTTCTTT.